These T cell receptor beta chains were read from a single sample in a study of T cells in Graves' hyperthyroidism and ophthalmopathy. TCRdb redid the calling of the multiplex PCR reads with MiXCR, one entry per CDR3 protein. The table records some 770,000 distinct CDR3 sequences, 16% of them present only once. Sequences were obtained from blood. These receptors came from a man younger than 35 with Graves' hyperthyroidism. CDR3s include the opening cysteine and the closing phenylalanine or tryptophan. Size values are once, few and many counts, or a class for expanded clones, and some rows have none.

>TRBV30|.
CAGEGGRDRAPYEQYF
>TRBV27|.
CASSFSTDREAYEQYF
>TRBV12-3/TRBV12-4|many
CASSLASFEQYF
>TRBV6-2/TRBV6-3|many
CASRPRGLNTEAFF
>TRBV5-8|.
CASSGVGGRGTGELFF
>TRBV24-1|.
CATSDPLGDGANVLTF
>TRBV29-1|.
CSTRGTGNNGELFF
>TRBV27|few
CASRPGGAPYNEQFF
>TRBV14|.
CASSTTRFRNEQFF
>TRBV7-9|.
CASSIGRQPQHF
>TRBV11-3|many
CASSIQGAPADTQYF
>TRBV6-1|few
CASSEGWDEQFF
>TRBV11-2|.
CASSIPGQANDYEQYF
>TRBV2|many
CASTGGTTYNEQFF
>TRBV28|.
CASTSPGRTDTQYF
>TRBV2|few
CASSEEVAGTGGRFDF
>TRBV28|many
CASSFPPVQETQYF
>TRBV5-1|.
CASSLDTAVEKLFF
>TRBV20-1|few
CSARGRTGLAFSGANVLTF
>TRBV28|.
CASSLDGSQPQHF
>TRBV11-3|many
CASSRIAGGLNEQYF
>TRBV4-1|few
CASSQERGSNQPQHF
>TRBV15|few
CATSRTGGGQPQHF
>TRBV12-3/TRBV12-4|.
CASSLGLGDPYNEQFF
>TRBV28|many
CASSPTGIFTEAFF
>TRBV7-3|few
CASSPAGAGTDTQYF
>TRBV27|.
CASSPDSNQETQYF
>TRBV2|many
CASSARDRVFTDQPQHF
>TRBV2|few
CASSVEDRGKLFF
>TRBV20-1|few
CSARDWASGRELLIYNEQFF
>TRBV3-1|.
CASSQDGLAGGRWSPDTQYF
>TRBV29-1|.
CSVDRTFNYGYTF
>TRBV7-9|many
CASSFTGAGQETQYF
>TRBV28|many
CASSPGAGNTIYF
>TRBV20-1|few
CSARLRRENYNEQFF
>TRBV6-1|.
CASSEAGTNTGELFF
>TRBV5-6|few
CASSLKRGSTDNEKLFF
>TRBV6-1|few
CASSGTFFSYEQYF
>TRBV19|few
CASNLGLADNNEQFF
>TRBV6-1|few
CASSQGGFQPQHF
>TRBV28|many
CASSLFRRSTDTQYF
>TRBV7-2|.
CASSLGAAFNQPQHF
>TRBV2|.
CASRAHPDQETQYF
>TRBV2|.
CASSVSRDRASYEQYF
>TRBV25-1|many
CASSSWGSGSVTEQYF
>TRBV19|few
CASTNGAQVGQPQHF
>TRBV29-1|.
CSAWTSGHTGELFF
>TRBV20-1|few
CSASPLGGLVGETQYF
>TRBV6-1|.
CASSQPDRGREYEQYF
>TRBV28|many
CASSLWPEATNIQYF
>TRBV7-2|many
CASSPRGSSRTDTQYF
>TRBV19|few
CASSAGVLGETQYF
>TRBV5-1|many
CASSRGLAEETQYF
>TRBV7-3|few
CASSLSGLETQYF
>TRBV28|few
CASSFIDTEAFF
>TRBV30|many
CAWIQLPGTGDEKLFF
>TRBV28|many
CAPSSGITDTQYF
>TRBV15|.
CATSRDPGQTYEQYF